Below are 31 T cell receptor beta chains sequenced from a single sample in a study of blood T cell repertoires in COVID-19. Here immunoSEQ multiplex PCR was the method, and the copy in TCRdb shows in-frame clones only, minus some. The top ten hold 22% of the sample, which has about 170,000 clones, approximately 80% seen once. Material for sequencing was peripheral blood. The receptors here all came from a woman aged 80 or over with acute or convalescent COVID-19.

The chain joins TRBV7-5 to TRBJ1-1; the table gives TRBD1 as D, unverified against the DNA. TRBV7-5 is tagged as a pseudogene. The CDR3 is made up of 16 amino acids. The CDR3 DNA is TGTGTCAGAAGCTCGAACCGCTCTCAGGGCGTCACTGAAGCTTTCTTT. Its translation: CVRSSNRSQGVTEAFF.

The rearrangement links TRBV5-5 to TRBJ1-1; no firm D call. This CDR3 spans 15 amino acids. The germline CDR1 and CDR2 sequences are SGHKS and YYEKEE (reference sequence). V lost 4 bases, J lost 0 bases, and 13 bases lay in between. The CDR3 sequence is CASSPKHNMNTEAFF. The CDR3 DNA reads TGTGCCAGCAGCCCGAAACACAACATGAACACTGAAGCTTTCTTT. Full variable domain (outside the CDR3, taken from reference TRBV5-5 and TRBJ1-1): DAGVTQSPTHLIKTRGQQVTLRCSPISGHKSVSWYQQVLGQGPQFIFQYYEKEERGRGNFPDRFSARQFPNYSSELNVNALLLGDSALYLCASSPKHNMNTEAFFGQGTRLTVV.

V is TRBV11-1 and J is TRBJ1-1; D may be TRBD1 (5 bases). This CDR3 comprises 14 residues. The germline V and J ends were trimmed by 3 bases and 4 bases, with 12 bases remaining between them. Germline CDR1 SGHAT, CDR2 FQDESV (reference sequence). CDR3 residues: CASSLAGESTEAFF. CDR3 nucleotides: TGTGCCAGCAGCTTGGCGGGGGAGAGCACTGAAGCTTTCTTT.

The chain combines TRBV7-8 with TRBJ1-3; perhaps TRBD1 as D (6 bases). The length of the CDR3 is 17 residues. V dropped 4 bases and J dropped 7 bases, with 23 bases sitting between them. Germline V lookup: CDR1 SGHVS, CDR2 FQNEAQ. CDR3 in amino acids: CASSYIGAYRDPNTIYF. The DNA of the CDR3 is TGTGCCAGCAGCTATATAGGAGCCTACAGGGATCCCAACACCATATATTTT.

The DNA for the CDR3 is TGTGCCAGCAGCTCCGAGGGAGGTACGCAGTATTTT. Its protein product is CASSSEGGTQYF. V usage is TRBV9 and J usage is TRBJ2-3; the D gene is possibly TRBD2 (6 bases). Looked up from germline, CDR1 is SGDLS and CDR2 is YYNGEE. The CDR3 is made up of 12 amino acids. Deletions cut 4 bases from V and 8 bases from J, with 11 bases between.

CDR3 amino acids: CASSSDGRRGGGGYTF. The DNA of the CDR3 is TGTGCCAGCAGCTCCGATGGCAGAAGGGGGGGCGGTGGCTACACCTTC. The rearrangement joins TRBV7-2 to TRBJ1-2, with D perhaps TRBD1 (6 bases). The V end was cut by 4 bases, the J end by 7 bases, with 22 bases between. From germline, CDR1 is SGHTA and CDR2 FQGNSA. There are 16 residues in the CDR3.

V gene TRBV12-3 or TRBV12-4 combines with J gene TRBJ2-5, with TRBD2 as a possible D gene (5 bases). The length of the CDR3 is 13 residues. V lost 8 bases to trimming and J lost 4 bases, with 14 bases between them. The CDR3 region is CASSPLAGETQYF. The CDR3 nucleotides read TGTGCCAGCTCCCCCCTAGCCGGAGAGACCCAGTACTTC.

The V and J genes are TRBV24-1 and TRBJ2-1; 7 bases line up with TRBD1. Trimming took 4 bases from V and 9 from J; bases not matched to a gene: 14. Germline-derived CDR1 and CDR2 are KGHDR and SFDVKD. This CDR3 region has 16 residues. The CDR3 nucleotides read TGTGCCACCAGTGACCCCCGACAGGGATCTAGGAGTGAGCAGTTCTTC. It codes for CATSDPRQGSRSEQFF.

The chain joins TRBV4-3 to TRBJ2-7; 9 bases are a match to TRBD1. The germline V gene encodes CDR1 LGHNA and CDR2 YSLEER. This CDR3 is 13 amino acids long. V shed 5 bases and J 5 bases; nucleotides not matched to a gene: 4. The CDR3 sequence is CASSDRGFDEQYF. In DNA form, the CDR3 reads TGCGCCAGCAGCGACAGGGGGTTCGACGAGCAGTACTTC.

The rearrangement links TRBV11-2 to TRBJ1-1; TRBD1 is a possible D gene (5 bases). In germline, CDR1 is SGHAT, CDR2 FQNNGV. V dropped 3 bases and J dropped 0 bases, with 14 bases sitting between them. The CDR3 consists of 16 residues. CDR3 region: CASSFVGAIMNTEAFF. DNA of the CDR3: TGTGCCAGCAGCTTCGTAGGGGCAATCATGAACACTGAAGCTTTCTTT.

V is TRBV5-1 and J is TRBJ2-1; 14 bases line up with TRBD2. Germline-derived CDR1 and CDR2 are SGHRS and YFSETQ. The CDR3 runs to 19 residues. Trimming cost V 4 bases and J 6 bases; bases outside gene matches: 15. In DNA, the CDR3 is TGCGCCAGCAGCAAAGGACTAGCGGGAGGAGCGAGGTGGGCCAATGAGCAGTTCTTC. Translated, it gives CASSKGLAGGARWANEQFF.

This chain connects TRBV30 to TRBJ1-2; perhaps TRBD1 as D (5 bases). This CDR3 region has 14 residues. Germline assignment: CDR1 GTSNPN and CDR2 SVGIG (reference sequence). V lost 3 bases to trimming and J lost 7 bases, with 18 bases between them. Written as DNA, the CDR3 is TGTGCCTGGAGACGTCAGGGAGGGAGGTTTGGCTACACCTTC. Its translation is CAWRRQGGRFGYTF. The full variable domain, completed using reference TRBV30 and TRBJ1-2, is SQTIHQWPATLVQPVGSPLSLECTVEGTSNPNLYWYRQAAGRGLQLLFYSVGIGQISSEVPQNLSASRPQDRQFILSSKKLLLSDSGFYLCAWRRQGGRFGYTFGSGTRLTVV.

Note on this clone: The sample has other DNA sequences that encode this CDR3 too. The chain links TRBV7-6 to TRBJ2-7, with a weak D call TRBD2 (5 bases). Germline CDR1 and CDR2: SGHVS and FNYEAQ. With 3 bases removed from V and 7 bases from J, the gap between germline ends came to 13 bases. The length of the CDR3 is 13 residues. The CDR3 region is CASSLGGPGEQYF. The CDR3 DNA reads TGTGCCAGCAGCTTGGGCGGGCCGGGGGAGCAGTACTTC.

The chain joins TRBV6-2 or TRBV6-3 to TRBJ1-1; weak D call: TRBD1 (5 bases). The CDR3 loop spans 14 amino acids. V was cut by 3 bases and J by 6 bases, with 14 bases left in between. Germline V CDR1 and CDR2: MNHEY, SVGEGT. CDR3 bases: TGTGCCAGCAGTTATGGGGGGGGTATCGCTGAAGCTTTCTTT. Translation: CASSYGGGIAEAFF.

The gene calls are TRBV18 and TRBJ2-2, with a tentative D call TRBD2 (6 bases). The CDR3 has 13 residues. Trimming left V 4 bases short and J 7 bases short, with 10 bases between. In germline, CDR1 is KGHSH, CDR2 LQKENI. The CDR3 spells CASSQGLIGELFF. In nucleotides, the CDR3 is TGTGCCAGCTCACAGGGACTTATCGGGGAGCTGTTTTTT.

This clone was found once. V gene TRBV10-3 combines with J gene TRBJ2-1; 7 bases fit TRBD2. Looked up from germline, CDR1 is ENHRY and CDR2 is SYGVKD. This CDR3 is built from 15 residues. This chain's CDR3 is CATNREPSGIYEQFF. CDR3 DNA: TGTGCTACCAACCGAGAGCCCAGCGGGATCTATGAGCAGTTCTTC.

The V and J genes are TRBV7-9 and TRBJ1-4; D possibly corresponds to TRBD1 (5 bases). CDR3 length equals 15 residues. V gave up 4 bases and J gave up 8 bases, with 17 bases separating them. Germline assignment: CDR1 SEHNR and CDR2 FQNEAQ (reference sequence). Here the CDR3 reads CASSSPGARREKLFF. The CDR3 bases are TGTGCCAGCAGCTCCCCTGGGGCGAGGCGGGAAAAACTGTTTTTT.

The rearrangement uses TRBV18 and TRBJ2-6; 7 positions match TRBD1. CDR1 KGHSH and CDR2 LQKENI come from the germline V gene. J was trimmed by 2 bases and V by 1 base; bases with no gene match: 8. The CDR3 runs to 18 residues. CDR3 residues: CASSPLVNTGAGANVLTF. The CDR3 DNA reads TGTGCCAGCTCACCACTTGTGAATACAGGGGCTGGGGCCAACGTCCTGACTTTC. Complete variable domain (other parts from reference TRBV18 and TRBJ2-6): NAGVMQNPRHLVRRRGQEARLRCSPMKGHSHVYWYRQLPEEGLKFMVYLQKENIIDESGMPKERFSAEFPKEGPSILRIQQVVRGDSAAYFCASSPLVNTGAGANVLTFGAGSRLTVL.

This clone has only one observation. The rearrangement links TRBV19 to TRBJ2-3, with D perhaps matching TRBD2 (5 bases). Between the trimmed V and J ends, which lost 6 bases and 1 base, there was a span of 8 bases. Germline CDR1 LNHDA, CDR2 SQIVND (reference sequence). The CDR3 consists of 13 residues. DNA for the CDR3: TGTGCCAGTAGCGGGGAAGGCACAGATACGCAGTATTTT. Translation gives CASSGEGTDTQYF. The full variable domain, rest sourced from reference TRBV19 and TRBJ2-3, is DGGITQSPKYLFRKEGQNVTLSCEQNLNHDAMYWYRQDPGQGLRLIYYSQIVNDFQKGDIAEGYSVSREKKESFPLTVTSAQKNPTAFYLCASSGEGTDTQYFGPGTRLTVL.

The chain employs TRBV27 and TRBJ2-1; TRBD1 might be the D (5 bases). V lost 6 bases, J lost 10 bases, and 19 bases lay in between. Looked up from germline, CDR1 is MNHEY and CDR2 is SMNVEV (reference sequence). The CDR3 is 14 residues long. The CDR3 nucleotides are TGTGCCAGCAGCTTACCAGGAGACAGTCGGGAGCAGTTCTTC. This gives the protein CASSLPGDSREQFF.

V and J are TRBV6-5 and TRBJ2-7, with 7 bases identical to TRBD2. This CDR3 region has 14 residues. Germline CDR1 is MNHEY and CDR2 is SVGAGI. The V gene end was trimmed by 2 bases and the J gene end by 2 bases; junction bases not matched to a gene: 3. The CDR3 nucleotides are TGTGCCAGCAGTTACAAAAGCGGGGCCTACGAGCAGTACTTC. Its translation: CASSYKSGAYEQYF.

The rearrangement uses TRBV6-1 and TRBJ2-5; D gene ambiguous. This CDR3 spans 15 amino acids. V was cut by 0 bases and J by 5 bases, with 13 bases left in between. Germline CDR1 reads MNHNS; CDR2 reads SASEGT. The chain's CDR3 is CASSEAWHTPETQYF. As DNA, the CDR3 is TGTGCCAGCAGTGAAGCCTGGCATACGCCCGAGACCCAGTACTTC.

The CDR3 region has the DNA TGTGCCAGCAGCTTAGAATACATAGAGACCCAGTACTTC. Translating it yields CASSLEYIETQYF. V is TRBV7-6 and J is TRBJ2-5; unclear D gene. The CDR3 runs 13 residues. V was clipped by 1 base and J by 4 bases, with 7 bases between them. CDR1 and CDR2 from the germline V gene are SGHVS and FNYEAQ.

The chain links TRBV11-3 to TRBJ2-3; TRBD1 is a possible D gene (5 bases). Germline V gene sequence: CDR1 SGHNT, CDR2 YENEEA. CDR3 length: 18 amino acids. The V gene lost 2 bases and the J gene lost 0 bases, with 18 bases spanning the gap. The CDR3 is CASSLCRESLRSTDTQYF. The CDR3 DNA is TGTGCCAGCAGCTTATGCAGGGAAAGTTTGCGGAGCACAGATACGCAGTATTTT.

The CDR3 is CASSLVQNTEAFF. In DNA, the CDR3 is TGTGCCAGCAGCTTAGTCCAGAACACTGAAGCTTTCTTT. The chain is built from TRBV11-2 and TRBJ1-1; D uncertain. Deletions cut 1 base from V and 1 base from J, with 4 bases between. Germline CDR1 SGHAT, CDR2 FQNNGV. The CDR3 is made up of 13 amino acids.

The V gene is TRBV6-5, the J gene TRBJ1-2, with D perhaps TRBD1 (5 bases). Germline assignment: CDR1 MNHEY and CDR2 SVGAGI. V was shortened by 8 bases and J by 1 base, with 11 bases between the two germline ends. The CDR3 length is 13 residues. For the CDR3, the DNA is TGTGCCAGCGCCGAAGACAGTAACTATGGCTACACCTTC. The encoded protein is CASAEDSNYGYTF.

V is TRBV6-5 and J is TRBJ2-3, with D perhaps TRBD2 (6 bases). The germline gives CDR1 MNHEY, CDR2 SVGAGI. This CDR3 region has 16 residues. Trimming shortened V by 2 bases and J by 4 bases, and 16 bases separated the two germline ends. The CDR3 sequence is CASSYGLPRGADTQYF. Here the CDR3 DNA reads TGTGCCAGCAGTTACGGACTACCTCGTGGCGCAGATACGCAGTATTTT.

The CDR3: CASSFGTGVTDTQYF. The CDR3 DNA sequence: TGTGCCAGCAGCTTTGGGACAGGGGTCACAGATACGCAGTATTTT. This chain uses TRBV7-2 with TRBJ2-3, with TRBD1 identical over 10 bases. The junction had 2 bases not matched to a gene; V was cut back by 3 bases and J by 2 bases. This CDR3 is built from 15 residues. The V gene's germline CDR1 is SGHTA and CDR2 FQGNSA.

This clone was recorded at least ten times. The genes are TRBV27 and TRBJ2-1, with 8 bases identical to TRBD1. The CDR3 loop spans 14 amino acids. V gave up 5 bases and J gave up 10 bases; unmatched junction bases: 10. From germline, CDR1 is MNHEY and CDR2 SMNVEV (reference sequence). CDR3: CASSHRDRIEEQFF. In nucleotides, the CDR3 is TGTGCCAGCAGTCACCGGGACAGGATAGAGGAGCAGTTCTTC.

The chain combines TRBV28 with TRBJ2-1, with 8 bases fitting TRBD2. Germline values: CDR1 MDHEN, CDR2 SYDVKM. V was clipped by 2 bases and J by 0 bases; unmatched bases: 3. The CDR3 runs to 16 residues. The DNA for the CDR3 is TGTGCCAGCAGTTTACCGGGAGGGAGCTCCTACAATGAGCAGTTCTTC. Translation gives CASSLPGGSSYNEQFF.

V is TRBV6-5 and J is TRBJ2-5; TRBD2 might be the D (6 bases). V was clipped by 7 bases and J by 5 bases, with 14 bases between them. The CDR3 is made up of 13 amino acids. CDR1 and CDR2 (germline): MNHEY, SVGAGI. DNA of the CDR3: TGTGCCAGCATTGGGGGGATCGGGGAGACCCAGTACTTC. This codes for CASIGGIGETQYF.